This TCR beta chain came from a study of blood T cell repertoires in COVID-19. The table came from immunoSEQ multiplex PCR; TCRdb's copy has only in-frame clones and leaves some out. In the table there are about 81,000 clones, 70% to 85% of which are singletons. Germline V gene lookup returns CDR1 MNHNS and CDR2 SASEGT. CDR3 length equals 16 residues. V gave up 2 bases and J gave up 5 bases; unmatched junction bases: 11. Sequenced material: peripheral blood. The receptor's source is a woman in her forties or fifties with acute or convalescent COVID-19. V and J are TRBV6-1 and TRBJ2-5, with TRBD1 identical over 7 bases. Here the CDR3 DNA reads TGTGCCAGCAGTGAAACTAGGACAGGCCGGAGTGAGACCCAGTACTTC. Its translation: CASSETRTGRSETQYF.